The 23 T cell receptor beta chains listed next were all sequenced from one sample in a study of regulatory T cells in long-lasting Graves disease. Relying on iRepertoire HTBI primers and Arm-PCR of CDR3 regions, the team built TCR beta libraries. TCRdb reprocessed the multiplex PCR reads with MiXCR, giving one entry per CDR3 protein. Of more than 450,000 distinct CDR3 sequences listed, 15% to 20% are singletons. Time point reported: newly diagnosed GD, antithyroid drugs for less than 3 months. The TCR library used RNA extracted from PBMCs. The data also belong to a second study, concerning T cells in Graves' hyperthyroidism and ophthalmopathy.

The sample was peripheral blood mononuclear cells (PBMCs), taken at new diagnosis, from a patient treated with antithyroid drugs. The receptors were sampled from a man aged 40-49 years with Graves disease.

The CDR3 sequence is CSVVRNNEQFF. The CDR3 DNA follows: TGCAGCGTTGTCCGCAATAATGAGCAGTTCTTC. The V and J genes are TRBV29-1 and TRBJ2-1; unclear D gene. The germline V gene has CDR1 SQVTM and CDR2 ANQGSEA. V lost 4 bases and J 7 bases, leaving 8 bases between the germline ends. There are 11 residues in the CDR3.

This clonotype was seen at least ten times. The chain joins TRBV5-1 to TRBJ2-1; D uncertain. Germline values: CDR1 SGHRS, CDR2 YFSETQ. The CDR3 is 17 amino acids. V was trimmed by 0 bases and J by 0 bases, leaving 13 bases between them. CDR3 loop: CASSLDVRAFSYNEQFF. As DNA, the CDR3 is TGCGCCAGCAGCTTGGATGTTAGGGCTTTCTCCTACAATGAGCAGTTCTTC.

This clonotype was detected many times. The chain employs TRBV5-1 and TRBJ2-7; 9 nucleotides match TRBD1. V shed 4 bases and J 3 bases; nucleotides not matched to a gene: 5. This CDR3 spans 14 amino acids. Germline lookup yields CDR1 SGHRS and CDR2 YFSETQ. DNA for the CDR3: TGCGCCAGCAGCGTGGGACAGGGAATCTACGAGCAGTACTTC. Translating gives CASSVGQGIYEQYF.

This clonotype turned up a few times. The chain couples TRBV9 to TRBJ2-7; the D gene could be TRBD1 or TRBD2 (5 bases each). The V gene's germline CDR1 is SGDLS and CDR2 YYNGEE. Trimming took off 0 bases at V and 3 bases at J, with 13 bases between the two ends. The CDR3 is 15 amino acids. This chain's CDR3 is CASSVDPGRGYEQYF. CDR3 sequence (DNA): TGTGCCAGCAGCGTAGATCCGGGGCGCGGCTACGAGCAGTACTTC.

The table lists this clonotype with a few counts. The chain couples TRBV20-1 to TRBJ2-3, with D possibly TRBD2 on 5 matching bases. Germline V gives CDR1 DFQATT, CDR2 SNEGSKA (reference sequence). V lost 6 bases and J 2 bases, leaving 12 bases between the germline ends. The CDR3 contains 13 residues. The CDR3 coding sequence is TGCAGTGCCACCACCGGACTCACAGATACGCAGTATTTT. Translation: CSATTGLTDTQYF.

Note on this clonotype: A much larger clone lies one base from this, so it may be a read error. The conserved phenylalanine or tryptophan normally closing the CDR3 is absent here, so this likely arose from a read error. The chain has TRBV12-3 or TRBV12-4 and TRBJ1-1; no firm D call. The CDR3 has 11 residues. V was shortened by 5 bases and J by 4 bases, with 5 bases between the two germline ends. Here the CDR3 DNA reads TGTGCCAGCAGTGCACGCACTGAAGCTTTCCTT. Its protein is CASSARTEAFL.

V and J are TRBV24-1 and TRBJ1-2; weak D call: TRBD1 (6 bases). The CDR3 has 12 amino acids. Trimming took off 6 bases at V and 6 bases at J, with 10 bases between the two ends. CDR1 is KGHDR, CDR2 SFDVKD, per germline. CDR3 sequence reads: CATSKTGHGYTF. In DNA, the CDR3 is TGTGCCACCAGTAAGACAGGTCATGGCTACACCTTC.

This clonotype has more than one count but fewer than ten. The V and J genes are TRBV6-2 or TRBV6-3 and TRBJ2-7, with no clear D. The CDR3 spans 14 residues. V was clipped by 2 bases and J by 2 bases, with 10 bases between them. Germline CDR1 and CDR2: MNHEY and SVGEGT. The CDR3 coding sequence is TGTGCCAGCAGTTACACGGACGGAACCTACGAGCAGTACTTC. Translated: CASSYTDGTYEQYF.

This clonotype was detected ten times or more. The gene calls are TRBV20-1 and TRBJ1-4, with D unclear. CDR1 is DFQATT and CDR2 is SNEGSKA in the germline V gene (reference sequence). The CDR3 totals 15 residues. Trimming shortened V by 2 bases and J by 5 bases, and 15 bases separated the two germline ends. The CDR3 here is CSARQSATRNEKLFF. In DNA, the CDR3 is TGCAGTGCTAGACAATCGGCCACGAGGAATGAAAAACTGTTTTTT.

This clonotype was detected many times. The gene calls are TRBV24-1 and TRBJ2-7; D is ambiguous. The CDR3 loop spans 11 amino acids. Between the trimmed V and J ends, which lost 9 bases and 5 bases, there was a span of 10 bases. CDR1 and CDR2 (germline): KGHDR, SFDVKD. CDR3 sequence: CATGESNEQYF. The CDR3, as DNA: TGTGCCACCGGAGAGAGCAACGAGCAGTACTTC.

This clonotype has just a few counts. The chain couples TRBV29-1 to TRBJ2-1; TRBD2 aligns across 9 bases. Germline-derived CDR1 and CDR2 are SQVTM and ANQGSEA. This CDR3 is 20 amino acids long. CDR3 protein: CSCIDGSGSPTTLSYNEQFF. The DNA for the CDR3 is TGCAGTTGTATTGATGGTAGCGGGAGCCCCACTACCCTTTCCTACAATGAGCAGTTCTTC.

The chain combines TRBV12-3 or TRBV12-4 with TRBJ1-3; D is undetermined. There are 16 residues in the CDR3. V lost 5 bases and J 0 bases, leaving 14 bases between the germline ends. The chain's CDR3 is CASSPGPTVSGNTIYF. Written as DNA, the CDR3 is TGTGCCAGCAGTCCCGGGCCCACGGTCTCTGGAAACACCATATATTTT.

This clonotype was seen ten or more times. CDR3: CASSPPGQGGSGSYNEQFF. The CDR3 region has the DNA TGCGCCAGCAGCCCTCCGGGACAGGGGGGAAGCGGCTCCTACAATGAGCAGTTCTTC. The chain uses TRBV5-1 and TRBJ2-1; TRBD1 agrees at 11 bases. CDR3 length: 19 residues. V lost 4 bases, J lost 0 bases, and 12 bases stayed unmatched. Germline assignment: CDR1 SGHRS and CDR2 YFSETQ. Together with reference TRBV5-1 and TRBJ2-1, the CDR3 gives the full variable domain: KAGVTQTPRYLIKTRGQQVTLSCSPISGHRSVSWYQQTPGQGLQFLFEYFSETQRNKGNFPGRFSGRQFSNSRSEMNVSTLELGDSALYLCASSPPGQGGSGSYNEQFFGPGTRLTVL.

CDR3 in DNA: TGCGCCAGCAGCTTGGCCGGGGCAGGGACTGAGCAGTTCTTC. Its protein is CASSLAGAGTEQFF. V gene TRBV5-1 combines with J gene TRBJ2-1, with D perhaps TRBD1 or TRBD2 (5 bases each). V was shortened by 0 bases and J by 9 bases, with 13 bases between the two germline ends. Looked up from germline, CDR1 is SGHRS and CDR2 is YFSETQ. This CDR3 is 14 amino acids long.

CDR3 DNA sequence: TGCGCCAGCTCCGGGACTAGCCAAGAGACCCAGTACTTC. Translated, it gives CASSGTSQETQYF. The V call is TRBV5-1, the J call TRBJ2-5; 8 bases match TRBD2. The ends lost 7 bases at V and 1 base at J; junction bases unmatched: 3. CDR1 is SGHRS, CDR2 YFSETQ, per germline. This CDR3 region has 13 residues. Full variable domain (rest looked up from reference TRBV5-1 and TRBJ2-5): KAGVTQTPRYLIKTRGQQVTLSCSPISGHRSVSWYQQTPGQGLQFLFEYFSETQRNKGNFPGRFSGRQFSNSRSEMNVSTLELGDSALYLCASSGTSQETQYFGPGTRLLVL.

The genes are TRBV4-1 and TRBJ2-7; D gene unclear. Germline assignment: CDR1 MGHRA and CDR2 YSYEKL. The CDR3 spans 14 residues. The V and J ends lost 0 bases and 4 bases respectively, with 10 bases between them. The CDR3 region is CASSQDLARYEQYF. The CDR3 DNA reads TGCGCCAGCAGCCAAGATTTGGCCCGTTACGAGCAGTACTTC.

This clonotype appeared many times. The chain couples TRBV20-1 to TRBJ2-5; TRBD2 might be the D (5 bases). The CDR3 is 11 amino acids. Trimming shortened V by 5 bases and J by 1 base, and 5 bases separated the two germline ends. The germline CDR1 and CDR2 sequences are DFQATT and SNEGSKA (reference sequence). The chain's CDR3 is CSARGQETQYF. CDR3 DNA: TGCAGTGCTCGGGGCCAAGAGACCCAGTACTTC.

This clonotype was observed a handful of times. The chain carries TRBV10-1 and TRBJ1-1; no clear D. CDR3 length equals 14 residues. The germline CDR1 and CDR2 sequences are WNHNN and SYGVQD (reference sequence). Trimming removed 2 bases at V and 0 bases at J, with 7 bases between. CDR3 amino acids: CASSERRVNTEAFF. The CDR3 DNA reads TGCGCCAGCAGTGAGAGACGGGTGAACACTGAAGCTTTCTTT.

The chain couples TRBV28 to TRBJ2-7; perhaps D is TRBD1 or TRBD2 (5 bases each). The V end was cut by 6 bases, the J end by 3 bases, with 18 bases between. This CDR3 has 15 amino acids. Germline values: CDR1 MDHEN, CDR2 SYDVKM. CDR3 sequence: CASSPGAAYFYEQYF. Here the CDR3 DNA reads TGTGCCAGCAGCCCCGGGGCAGCTTACTTCTACGAGCAGTACTTC.

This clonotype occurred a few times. The CDR3 DNA reads TGTGCCAGCAGTTCGAGTAGCACAGGGAACACTGAAGCTTTCTTT. This translates into CASSSSSTGNTEAFF. This chain connects TRBV12-3 or TRBV12-4 to TRBJ1-1; perhaps TRBD1 as D (5 bases). Trimming took off 4 bases at V and 1 base at J, with 13 bases between the two ends. This CDR3 is 15 amino acids long.

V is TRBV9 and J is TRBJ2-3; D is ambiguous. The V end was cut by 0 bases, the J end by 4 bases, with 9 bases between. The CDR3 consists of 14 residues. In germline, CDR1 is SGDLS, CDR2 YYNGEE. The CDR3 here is CASSVEWKADTQYF. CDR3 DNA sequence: TGTGCCAGCAGCGTAGAGTGGAAGGCAGATACGCAGTATTTT.

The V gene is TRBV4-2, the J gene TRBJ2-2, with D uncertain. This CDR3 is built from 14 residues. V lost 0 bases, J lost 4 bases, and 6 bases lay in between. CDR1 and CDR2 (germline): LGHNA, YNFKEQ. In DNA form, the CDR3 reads TGTGCCAGCAGCCAAGAGGGCTCCACCGGGGAGCTGTTTTTT. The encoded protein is CASSQEGSTGELFF.

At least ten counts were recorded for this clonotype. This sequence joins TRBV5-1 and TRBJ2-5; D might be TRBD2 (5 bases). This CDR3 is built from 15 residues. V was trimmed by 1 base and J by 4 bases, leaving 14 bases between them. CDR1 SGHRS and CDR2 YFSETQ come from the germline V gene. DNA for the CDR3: TGCGCCAGCAGCTTGAGTCCTCTAGCTTTAGAGACCCAGTACTTC. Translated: CASSLSPLALETQYF.